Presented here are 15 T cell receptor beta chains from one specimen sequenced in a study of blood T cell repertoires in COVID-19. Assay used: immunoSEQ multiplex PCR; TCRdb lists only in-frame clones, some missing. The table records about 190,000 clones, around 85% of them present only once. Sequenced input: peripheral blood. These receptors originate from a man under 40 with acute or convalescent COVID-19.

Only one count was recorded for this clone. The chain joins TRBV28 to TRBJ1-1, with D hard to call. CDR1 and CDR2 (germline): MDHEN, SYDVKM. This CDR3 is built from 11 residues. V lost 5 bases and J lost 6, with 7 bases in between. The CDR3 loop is CASSTYSEAFF. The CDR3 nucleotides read TGTGCCAGCAGTACTTATTCTGAAGCTTTCTTT.

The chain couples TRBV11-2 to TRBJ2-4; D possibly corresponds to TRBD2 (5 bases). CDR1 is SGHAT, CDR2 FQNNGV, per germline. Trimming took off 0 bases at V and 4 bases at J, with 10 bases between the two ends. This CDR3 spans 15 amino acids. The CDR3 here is CASSLDPSSKNIQYF. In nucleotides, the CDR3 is TGTGCCAGCAGCTTAGATCCTAGCTCAAAAAACATTCAGTACTTC.

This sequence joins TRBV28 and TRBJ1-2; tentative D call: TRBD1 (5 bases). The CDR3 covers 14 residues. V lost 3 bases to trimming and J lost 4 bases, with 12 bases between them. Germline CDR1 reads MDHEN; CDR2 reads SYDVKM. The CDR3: CASSFPLQGYGYTF. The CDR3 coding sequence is TGTGCCAGCAGTTTCCCTCTCCAGGGCTATGGCTACACCTTC.

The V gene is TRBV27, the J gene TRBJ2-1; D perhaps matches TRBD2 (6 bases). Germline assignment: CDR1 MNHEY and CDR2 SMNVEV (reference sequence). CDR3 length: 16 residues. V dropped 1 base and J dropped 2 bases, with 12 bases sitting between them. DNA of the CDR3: TGTGCCAGCAGTTTATGGGGCGGGGCAGCCTACAATGAGCAGTTCTTC. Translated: CASSLWGGAAYNEQFF.

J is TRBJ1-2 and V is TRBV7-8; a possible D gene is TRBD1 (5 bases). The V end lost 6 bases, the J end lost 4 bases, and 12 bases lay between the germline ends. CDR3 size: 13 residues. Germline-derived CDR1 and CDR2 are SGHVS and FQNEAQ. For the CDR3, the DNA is TGTGCCAGCAGTCTGTCAGGGATCTATGGCTACACCTTC. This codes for CASSLSGIYGYTF.

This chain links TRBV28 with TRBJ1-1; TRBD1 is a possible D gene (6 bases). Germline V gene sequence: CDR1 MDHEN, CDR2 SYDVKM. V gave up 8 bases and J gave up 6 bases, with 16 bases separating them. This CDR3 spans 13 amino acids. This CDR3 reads CASYLRGAPEAFF. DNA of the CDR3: TGTGCCAGCTACCTACGGGGGGCGCCTGAAGCTTTCTTT.

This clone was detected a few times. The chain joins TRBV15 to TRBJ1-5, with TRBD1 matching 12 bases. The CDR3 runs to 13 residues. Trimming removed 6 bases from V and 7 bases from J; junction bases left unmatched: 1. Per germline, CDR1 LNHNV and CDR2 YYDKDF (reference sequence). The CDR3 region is CATRGQGAQPQHF. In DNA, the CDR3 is TGTGCCACCAGGGGACAGGGGGCCCAGCCCCAGCATTTT.

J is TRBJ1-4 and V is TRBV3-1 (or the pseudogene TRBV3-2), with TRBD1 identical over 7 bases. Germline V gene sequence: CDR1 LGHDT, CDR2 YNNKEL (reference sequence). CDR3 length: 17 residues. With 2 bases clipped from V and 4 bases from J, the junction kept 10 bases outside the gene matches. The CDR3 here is CASSQIGTAPNNEKLFF. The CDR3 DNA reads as TGTGCCAGCAGCCAAATAGGGACAGCCCCAAATAATGAAAAACTGTTTTTT.

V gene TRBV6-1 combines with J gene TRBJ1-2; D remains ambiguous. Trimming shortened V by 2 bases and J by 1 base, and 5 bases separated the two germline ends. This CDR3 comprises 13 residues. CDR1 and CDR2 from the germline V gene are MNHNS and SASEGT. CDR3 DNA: TGTGCCAGCAGTGAAAACATTAACTATGGCTACACCTTC. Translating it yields CASSENINYGYTF.

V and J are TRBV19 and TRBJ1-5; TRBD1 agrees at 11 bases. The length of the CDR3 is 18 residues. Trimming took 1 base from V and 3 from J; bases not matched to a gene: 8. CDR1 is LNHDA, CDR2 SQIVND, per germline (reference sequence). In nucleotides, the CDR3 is TGTGCCAGTAGTATAGGGTGGACAGGGGGCCCATTCAATCAGCCCCAGCATTTT. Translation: CASSIGWTGGPFNQPQHF.

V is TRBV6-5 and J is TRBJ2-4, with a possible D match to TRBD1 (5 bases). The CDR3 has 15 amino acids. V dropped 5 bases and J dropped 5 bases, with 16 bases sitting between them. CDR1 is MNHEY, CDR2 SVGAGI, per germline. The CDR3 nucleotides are TGTGCCAGCAGTCAGGGCGCGGCTGGGCAAAACATTCAGTACTTC. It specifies CASSQGAAGQNIQYF.

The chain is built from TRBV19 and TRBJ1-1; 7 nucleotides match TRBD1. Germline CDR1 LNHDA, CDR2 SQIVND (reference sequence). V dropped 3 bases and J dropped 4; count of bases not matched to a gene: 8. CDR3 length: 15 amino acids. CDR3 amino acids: CASSMSGGWSTEAFF. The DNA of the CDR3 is TGTGCCAGTAGTATGTCAGGGGGTTGGAGCACTGAAGCTTTCTTT.

The CDR3 DNA is TGTGCCAGTAGTATAGTTCAGACTTTGAACACTGAAGCTTTCTTT. Protein sequence: CASSIVQTLNTEAFF. This chain uses TRBV19 with TRBJ1-1; D gene uncertain. The CDR3 extends over 15 amino acids. Germline CDR1 and CDR2: LNHDA and SQIVND (reference sequence). V gave up 1 base and J gave up 0 bases, with 9 bases separating them. Combining the CDR3 with reference TRBV19 and TRBJ1-1 gives the whole variable domain DGGITQSPKYLFRKEGQNVTLSCEQNLNHDAMYWYRQDPGQGLRLIYYSQIVNDFQKGDIAEGYSVSREKKESFPLTVTSAQKNPTAFYLCASSIVQTLNTEAFFGQGTRLTVV.

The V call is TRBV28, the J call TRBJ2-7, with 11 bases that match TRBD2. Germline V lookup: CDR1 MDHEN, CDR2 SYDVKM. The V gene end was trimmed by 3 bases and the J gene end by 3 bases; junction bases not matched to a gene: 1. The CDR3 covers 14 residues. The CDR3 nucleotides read TGTGCCAGCAGTTTGACTAGCGGGGTCTACGAGCAGTACTTC. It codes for CASSLTSGVYEQYF.

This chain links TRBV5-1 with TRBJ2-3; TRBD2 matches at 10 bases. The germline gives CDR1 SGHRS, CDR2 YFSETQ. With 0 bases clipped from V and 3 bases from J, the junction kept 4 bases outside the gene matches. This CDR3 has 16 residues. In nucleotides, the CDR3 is TGCGCCAGCAGCTTGGTGGCTAGCGGGAGTACAGATACGCAGTATTTT. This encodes CASSLVASGSTDTQYF.